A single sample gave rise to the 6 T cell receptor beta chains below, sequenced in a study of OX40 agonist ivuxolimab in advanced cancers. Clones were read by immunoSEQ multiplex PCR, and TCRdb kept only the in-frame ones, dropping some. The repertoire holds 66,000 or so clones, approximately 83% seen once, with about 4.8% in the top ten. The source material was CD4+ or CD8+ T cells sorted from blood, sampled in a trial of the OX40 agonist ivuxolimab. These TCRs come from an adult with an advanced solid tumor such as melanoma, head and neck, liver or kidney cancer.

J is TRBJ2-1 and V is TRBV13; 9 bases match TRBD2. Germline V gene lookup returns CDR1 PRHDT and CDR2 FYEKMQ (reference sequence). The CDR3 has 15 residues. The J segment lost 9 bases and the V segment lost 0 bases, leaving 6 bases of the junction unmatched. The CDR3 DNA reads TGTGCCAGCAGCTTAGGCGGGCGGGGGGGAGGTGAGCAGTTCTTC. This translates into CASSLGGRGGGEQFF. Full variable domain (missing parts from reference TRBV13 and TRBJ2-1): AAGVIQSPRHLIKEKRETATLKCYPIPRHDTVYWYQQGPGQDPQFLISFYEKMQSDKGSIPDRFSAQQFSDYHSELNMSSLELGDSALYFCASSLGGRGGGEQFFGPGTRLTVL.

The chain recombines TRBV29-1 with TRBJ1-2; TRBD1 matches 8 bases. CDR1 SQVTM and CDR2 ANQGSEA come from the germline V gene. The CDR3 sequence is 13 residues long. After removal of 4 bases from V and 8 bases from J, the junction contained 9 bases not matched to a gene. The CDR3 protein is CSVVADREGGYTF. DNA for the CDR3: TGCAGCGTTGTAGCGGACAGGGAGGGAGGCTACACCTTC.

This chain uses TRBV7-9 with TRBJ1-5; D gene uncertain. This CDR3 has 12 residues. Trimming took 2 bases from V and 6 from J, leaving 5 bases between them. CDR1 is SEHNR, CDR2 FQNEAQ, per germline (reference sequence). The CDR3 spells CASSLLGQPQHF. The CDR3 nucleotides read TGTGCCAGCAGCTTATTAGGTCAGCCCCAGCATTTT.

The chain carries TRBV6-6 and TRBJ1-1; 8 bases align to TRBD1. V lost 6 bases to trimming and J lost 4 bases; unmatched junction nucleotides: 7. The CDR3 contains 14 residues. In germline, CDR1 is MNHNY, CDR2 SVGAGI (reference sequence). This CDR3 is CASRATGAGTEAFF. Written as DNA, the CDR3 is TGTGCCAGCAGAGCGACAGGGGCGGGCACTGAAGCTTTCTTT.

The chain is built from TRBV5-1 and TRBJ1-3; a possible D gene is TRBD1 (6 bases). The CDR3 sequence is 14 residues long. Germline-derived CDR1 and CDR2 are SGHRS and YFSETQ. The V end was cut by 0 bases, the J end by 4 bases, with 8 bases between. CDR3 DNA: TGCGCCAGCAGCTTGGACCAGGGGGGAAACACCATATATTTT. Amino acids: CASSLDQGGNTIYF.

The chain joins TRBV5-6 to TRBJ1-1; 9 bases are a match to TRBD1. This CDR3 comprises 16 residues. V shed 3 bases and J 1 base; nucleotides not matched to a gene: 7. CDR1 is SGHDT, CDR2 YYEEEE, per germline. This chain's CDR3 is CASSSTGTGKNTEAFF. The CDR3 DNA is TGTGCCAGCAGCTCGACCGGGACAGGGAAGAACACTGAAGCTTTCTTT.